These T cell receptor beta chains were read from a single sample in a study of cytomegalovirus exposure and HLA in healthy donors. Profiled with immunoSEQ multiplex PCR; TCRdb holds only in-frame clones, not every one. The repertoire holds about 140,000 clones, approximately 67% seen once, with 5.5% to 7% in the top ten. Sequencing used PBMCs. These receptors all stem from a woman aged 55-70 years in good health and CMV-seronegative. Both conserved end residues are part of each CDR3. Each record gives: J gene, D gene, V gene, clone size, CDR3 DNA, CDR3 protein. The D gene is left open where the match is weak. Expanded clones are given a class, and other clones once, few, many or no size at all.

TRBJ2-1 TRBD2 TRBV18 - TGTGCCAGCTCTCCTCAGCGGGGGGGTAACAATGAGCAGTTCTTC CASSPQRGGNNEQFF
TRBJ1-1 - TRBV28 - TGTGCCAGCAGTCCGCCACCCCCGCGGGGCACTGAAGCTTTCTTT CASSPPPPRGTEAFF
TRBJ2-3 TRBD2 TRBV7-3 - TGTGCCAGCAGCCCAAGCGGGAACGCCCCCGATACGCAGTATTTT CASSPSGNAPDTQYF
TRBJ1-3 TRBD1 TRBV5-4 - TGTGCCAGCAGCTTGGGAGGGGGCAACACCATATATTTT CASSLGGGNTIYF
TRBJ1-1 - TRBV28 - TGTGCCATCCGGTATCCGGGTGTAGGGAGGTCTGAAGCTTTCTTT CAIRYPGVGRSEAFF
TRBJ2-7 TRBD2 TRBV29-1 - TGCAGCGCCCTGGGACTAGCGGGAGCCCACGAGCAGTACTTC CSALGLAGAHEQYF
TRBJ1-1 - TRBV19 many TGTGCCAGTACCCTAACCCTGGGGGGTGAAGCTTTCTTT CASTLTLGGEAFF
TRBJ1-1 - TRBV18 - TGTGCCAGCTCACCTCCAGGGAACACTGAAGCTTTCTTT CASSPPGNTEAFF
TRBJ1-2 TRBD1 TRBV6-5 - TGTGCCAGCAGTTACTTGGGACAGGGAAATATCTATGGCTACACCTTC CASSYLGQGNIYGYTF
TRBJ2-7 - TRBV11-2 - TGTGCCAGCAGCTTAGCCGCAGGGTTGAACGAGCAGTACTTC CASSLAAGLNEQYF
TRBJ2-7 TRBD1 TRBV6-5 - TGTGCCAGCAGGACAGGGGCCTACGAGCAGTACTTC CASRTGAYEQYF
TRBJ2-7 - TRBV5-1 - TGCGCCAGCAGCTTGGCCTATGGACAAACCTACGAGCAGTACTTC CASSLAYGQTYEQYF
TRBJ1-5 - TRBV27 - TGTGCCAGCAGTCGGTCAGGGGCGGGCAATCAGCCCCAGCATTTT CASSRSGAGNQPQHF
TRBJ1-2 - TRBV19 few TGTGCCAGTAGTCCTACGCGCAGGGGTTGGGGCTACACCTTC CASSPTRRGWGYTF
TRBJ2-3 - TRBV7-3 few TGTGCCAGCAGCCAAACCAGTCTCACAGATACGCAGTATTTT CASSQTSLTDTQYF
TRBJ1-3 TRBD1 TRBV10-3 - TGTGCCATCAGTGAGTCAACAGGGGCGGACACCATATATTTT CAISESTGADTIYF
TRBJ2-7 - TRBV6-5 once TGTGCCAGCAGCCCCCTAGGGGACTACGAGCAGTACTTC CASSPLGDYEQYF
TRBJ2-3 TRBD2 TRBV4-2 - TGTGCCAGCAGCCGGACCGGGACTAGCGGCACAGATACGCAGTATTTT CASSRTGTSGTDTQYF
TRBJ1-5 - TRBV19 - TGTGCCAGTAGTATGCCCCCCCCTAGTCAGCCCCAGCATTTT CASSMPPPSQPQHF
TRBJ2-1 TRBD2 TRBV19 - TGTGCCAGTAGTGGCGGACTAGCGGGTACGGCGTCCTACAATGAGCAGTTCTTC CASSGGLAGTASYNEQFF